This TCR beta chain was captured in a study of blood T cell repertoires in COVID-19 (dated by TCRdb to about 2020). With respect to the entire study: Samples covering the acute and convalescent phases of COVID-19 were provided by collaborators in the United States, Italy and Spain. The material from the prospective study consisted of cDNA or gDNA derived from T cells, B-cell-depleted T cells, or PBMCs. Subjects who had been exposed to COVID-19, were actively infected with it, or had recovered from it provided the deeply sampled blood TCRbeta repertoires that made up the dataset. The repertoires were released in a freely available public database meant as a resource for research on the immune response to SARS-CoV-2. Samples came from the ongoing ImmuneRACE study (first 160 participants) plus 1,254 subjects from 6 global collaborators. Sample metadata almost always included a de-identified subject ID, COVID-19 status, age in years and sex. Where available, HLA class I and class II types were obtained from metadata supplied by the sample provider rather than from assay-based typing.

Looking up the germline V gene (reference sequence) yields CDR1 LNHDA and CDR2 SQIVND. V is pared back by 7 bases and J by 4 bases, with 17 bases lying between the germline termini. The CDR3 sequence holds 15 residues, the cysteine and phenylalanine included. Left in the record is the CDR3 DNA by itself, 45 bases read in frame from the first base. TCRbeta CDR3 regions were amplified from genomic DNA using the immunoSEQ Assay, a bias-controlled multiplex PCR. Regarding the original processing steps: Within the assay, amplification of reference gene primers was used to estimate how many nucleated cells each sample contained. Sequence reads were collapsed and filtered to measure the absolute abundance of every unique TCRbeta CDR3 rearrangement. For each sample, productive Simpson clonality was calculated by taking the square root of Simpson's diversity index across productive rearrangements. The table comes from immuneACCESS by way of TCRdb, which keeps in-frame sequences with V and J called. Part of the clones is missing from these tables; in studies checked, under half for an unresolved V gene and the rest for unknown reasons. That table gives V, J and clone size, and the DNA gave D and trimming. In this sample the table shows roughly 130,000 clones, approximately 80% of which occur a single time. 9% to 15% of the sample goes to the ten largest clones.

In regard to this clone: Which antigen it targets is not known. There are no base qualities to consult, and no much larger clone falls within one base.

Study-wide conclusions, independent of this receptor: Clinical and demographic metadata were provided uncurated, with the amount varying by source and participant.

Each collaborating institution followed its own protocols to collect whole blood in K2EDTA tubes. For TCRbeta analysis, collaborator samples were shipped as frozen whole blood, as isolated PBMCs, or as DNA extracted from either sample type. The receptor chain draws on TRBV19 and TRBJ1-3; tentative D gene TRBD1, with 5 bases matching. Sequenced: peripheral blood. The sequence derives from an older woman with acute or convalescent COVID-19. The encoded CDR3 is CASIGSGASGNTIYF. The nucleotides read TGTGCCAGTATAGGTTCTGGGGCCTCCGGAAACACCATATATTTT.